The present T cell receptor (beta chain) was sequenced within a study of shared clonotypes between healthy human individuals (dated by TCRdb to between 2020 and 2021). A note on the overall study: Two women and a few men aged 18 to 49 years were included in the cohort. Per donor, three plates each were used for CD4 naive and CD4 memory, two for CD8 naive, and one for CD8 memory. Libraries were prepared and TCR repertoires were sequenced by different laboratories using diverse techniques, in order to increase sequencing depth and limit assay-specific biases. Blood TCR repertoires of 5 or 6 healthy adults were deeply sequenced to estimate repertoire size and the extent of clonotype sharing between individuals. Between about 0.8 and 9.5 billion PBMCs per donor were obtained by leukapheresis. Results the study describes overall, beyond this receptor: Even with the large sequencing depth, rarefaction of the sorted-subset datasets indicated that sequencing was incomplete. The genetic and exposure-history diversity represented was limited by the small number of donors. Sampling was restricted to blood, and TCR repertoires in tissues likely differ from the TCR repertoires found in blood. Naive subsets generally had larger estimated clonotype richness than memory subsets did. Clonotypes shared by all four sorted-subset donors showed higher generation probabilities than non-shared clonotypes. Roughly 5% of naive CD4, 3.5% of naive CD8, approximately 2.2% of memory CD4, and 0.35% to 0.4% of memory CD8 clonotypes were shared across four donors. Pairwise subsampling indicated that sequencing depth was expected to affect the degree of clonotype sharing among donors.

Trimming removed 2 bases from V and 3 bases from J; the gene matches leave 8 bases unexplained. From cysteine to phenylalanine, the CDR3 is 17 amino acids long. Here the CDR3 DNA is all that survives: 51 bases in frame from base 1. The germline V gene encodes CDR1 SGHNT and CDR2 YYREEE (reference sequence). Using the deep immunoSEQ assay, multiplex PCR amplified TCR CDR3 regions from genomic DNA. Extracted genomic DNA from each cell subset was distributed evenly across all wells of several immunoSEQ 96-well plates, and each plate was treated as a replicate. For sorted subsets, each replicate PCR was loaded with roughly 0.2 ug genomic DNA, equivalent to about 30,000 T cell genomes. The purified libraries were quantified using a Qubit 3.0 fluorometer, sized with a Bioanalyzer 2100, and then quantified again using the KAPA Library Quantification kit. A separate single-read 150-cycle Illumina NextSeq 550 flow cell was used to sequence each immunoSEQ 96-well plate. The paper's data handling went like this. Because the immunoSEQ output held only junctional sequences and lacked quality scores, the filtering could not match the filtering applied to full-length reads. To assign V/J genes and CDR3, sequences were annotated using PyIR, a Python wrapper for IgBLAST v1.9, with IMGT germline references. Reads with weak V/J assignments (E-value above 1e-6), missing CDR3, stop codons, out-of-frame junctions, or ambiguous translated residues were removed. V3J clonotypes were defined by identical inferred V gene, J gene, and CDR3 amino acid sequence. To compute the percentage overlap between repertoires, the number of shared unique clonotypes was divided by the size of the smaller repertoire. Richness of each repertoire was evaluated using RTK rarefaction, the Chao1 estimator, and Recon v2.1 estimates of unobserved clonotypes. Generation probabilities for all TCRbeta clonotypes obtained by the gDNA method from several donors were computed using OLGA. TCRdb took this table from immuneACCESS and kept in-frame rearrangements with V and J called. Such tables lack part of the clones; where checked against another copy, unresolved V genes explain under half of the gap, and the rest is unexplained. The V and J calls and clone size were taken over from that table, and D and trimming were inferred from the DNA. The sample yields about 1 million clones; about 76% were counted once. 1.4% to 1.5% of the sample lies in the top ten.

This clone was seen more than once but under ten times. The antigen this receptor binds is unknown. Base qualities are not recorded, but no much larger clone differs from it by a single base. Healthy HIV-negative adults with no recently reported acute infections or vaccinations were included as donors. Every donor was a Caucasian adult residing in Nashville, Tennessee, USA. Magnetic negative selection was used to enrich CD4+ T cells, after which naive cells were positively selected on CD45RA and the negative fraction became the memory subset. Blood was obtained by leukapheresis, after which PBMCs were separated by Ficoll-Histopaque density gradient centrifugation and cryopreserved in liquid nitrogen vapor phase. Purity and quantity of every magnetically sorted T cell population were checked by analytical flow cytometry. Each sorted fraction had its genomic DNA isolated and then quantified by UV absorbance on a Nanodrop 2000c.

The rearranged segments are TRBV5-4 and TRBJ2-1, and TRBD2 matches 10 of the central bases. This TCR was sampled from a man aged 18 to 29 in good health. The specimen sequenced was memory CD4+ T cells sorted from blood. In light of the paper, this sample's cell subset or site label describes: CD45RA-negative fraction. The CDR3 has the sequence CASSLDLTSGVYNEQFF. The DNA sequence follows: TGTGCCAGCAGCTTAGACTTAACTAGCGGGGTCTACAATGAGCAGTTCTTC.